These 30 T cell receptor beta chains came from one sample sequenced in a study of blood T cell repertoires in COVID-19. Libraries were prepared by immunoSEQ multiplex PCR; TCRdb keeps only in-frame clonotypes and omits some of them. The data show 200,000 to 250,000 clones, with roughly 80% seen just once and about 9% held by the top ten. What was sequenced was peripheral blood. The receptors stem from a man older than 75 with acute or convalescent COVID-19.

This chain joins TRBV27 and TRBJ2-6, with D unresolved. V was clipped by 0 bases and J by 0 bases, with 6 bases between them. Germline CDR1 is MNHEY and CDR2 is SMNVEV (reference sequence). CDR3 length: 16 residues. This chain's CDR3 is CASSLSYYSGANVLTF. As DNA, the CDR3 is TGTGCCAGCAGTTTATCCTACTACTCTGGGGCCAACGTCCTGACTTTC. Complete variable domain (other parts from reference TRBV27 and TRBJ2-6): EAQVTQNPRYLITVTGKKLTVTCSQNMNHEYMSWYRQDPGLGLRQIYYSMNVEVTDKGDVPEGYKVSRKEKRNFPLILESPSPNQTSLYFCASSLSYYSGANVLTFGAGSRLTVL.

The V gene is TRBV5-4, the J gene TRBJ2-2; 11 bases are shared with TRBD2. With 3 bases clipped from V and 2 bases from J, the junction kept 9 bases outside the gene matches. The germline V gene has CDR1 SGHNT and CDR2 YYREEE (reference sequence). The CDR3 has 18 residues. Written as DNA, the CDR3 is TGTGCCAGCAGCTCGCTAGCGGGAGGCTCCCGAAACACCGGGGAGCTGTTTTTT. This sequence encodes CASSSLAGGSRNTGELFF.

Points on this clone: Different DNA sequences within this sample yield the same CDR3. The genes are TRBV18 and TRBJ2-2, with TRBD2 matching over 9 bases. The CDR3 consists of 14 residues. CDR1 is KGHSH, CDR2 LQKENI, per germline. Germline trimming cut 2 bases from V and 6 bases from J; bases unmatched to any gene: 1. CDR3: CASSPRTSAGELFF. CDR3 bases: TGTGCCAGCTCACCAAGGACTAGCGCCGGGGAGCTGTTTTTT.

This clone was counted a single time. The J gene is TRBJ1-1, the V gene TRBV9; 7 bases are a match to TRBD1. There are 15 residues in the CDR3. V was pared by 0 bases and J by 1 base, with 3 bases of the junction left unmatched. Germline V gives CDR1 SGDLS, CDR2 YYNGEE. CDR3 coding DNA: TGTGCCAGCAGCGTAGAAGAGGGGGCGAACACTGAAGCTTTCTTT. This sequence encodes CASSVEEGANTEAFF.

The rearrangement uses TRBV7-2 and TRBJ1-2; 7 bases align to TRBD1. CDR3 size: 13 residues. V lost 6 bases, J lost 4 bases, and 5 bases stayed unmatched. CDR1 is SGHTA, CDR2 FQGNSA, per germline. The CDR3 sequence is CASSPGGSYGYTF. As DNA, the CDR3 is TGTGCCAGCAGTCCAGGGGGAAGCTATGGCTACACCTTC. Supplemented by reference TRBV7-2 and TRBJ1-2, the full variable domain reads GAGVSQSPSNKVTEKGKDVELRCDPISGHTALYWYRQSLGQGLEFLIYFQGNSAPDKSGLPSDRFSAERTGGSVSTLTIQRTQQEDSAVYLCASSPGGSYGYTFGSGTRLTVV.

This chain links TRBV19 with TRBJ1-5; D is ambiguous. Germline CDR1 and CDR2: LNHDA and SQIVND (reference sequence). Trimming stripped 3 bases from V and 0 bases from J, with 12 bases between. The CDR3 runs 16 residues. CDR3 in DNA: TGTGCCAGTAGTATCTCCCCCCCTTATAGCAATCAGCCCCAGCATTTT. Translated, it gives CASSISPPYSNQPQHF.

This chain uses TRBV27 with TRBJ2-1; 8 nucleotides agree with TRBD2. The CDR3 spans 17 residues. The V gene's germline CDR1 is MNHEY and CDR2 SMNVEV (reference sequence). With 5 bases clipped from V and 4 bases from J, the junction kept 13 bases outside the gene matches. CDR3 sequence (DNA): TGTGCCAGCAGTCCTACTAGACTAGCGATAGGGTACAATGAGCAGTTCTTC. Residues: CASSPTRLAIGYNEQFF.

This clone was counted once. The chain combines TRBV19 with TRBJ1-2; D not certain. CDR1 and CDR2 (germline): LNHDA, SQIVND (reference sequence). The V end lost 3 bases, the J end lost 8 bases, and 19 bases lay between the germline ends. The CDR3 sequence is 15 residues long. In DNA form, the CDR3 reads TGTGCCAGTAGTATTAAAGGCTTCAACCCCGGGGGCTACACCTTC. Translation gives CASSIKGFNPGGYTF.

This sequence joins TRBV2 and TRBJ1-2; 8 bases are shared with TRBD1. This CDR3 comprises 14 residues. Germline V gives CDR1 SNHLY, CDR2 FYNNEI. Unmatched junction bases numbered 5, after V lost 6 bases and J lost 2 bases. Written as DNA, the CDR3 is TGTGCCAGCAGAGGCGGGACAGGAAACTATGGCTACACCTTC. It yields the protein CASRGGTGNYGYTF.

This chain joins TRBV7-9 and TRBJ1-1; unclear D gene. V was pared by 3 bases and J by 8 bases, with 10 bases between. The CDR3 is 12 residues long. CDR1 and CDR2 from the germline V gene are SEHNR and FQNEAQ (reference sequence). For the CDR3, the DNA is TGTGCCAGCAGCTTTCTCGGCAGGGAAGCTTTCTTT. This encodes CASSFLGREAFF. Variable domain in full (rest from reference TRBV7-9 and TRBJ1-1): DTGVSQNPRHKITKRGQNVTFRCDPISEHNRLYWYRQTLGQGPEFLTYFQNEAQLEKSRLLSDRFSAERPKGSFSTLEIQRTEQGDSAMYLCASSFLGREAFFGQGTRLTVV.

V usage is TRBV7-2 and J usage is TRBJ2-7, with TRBD2 matching over 10 bases. The CDR3 is 15 amino acids. V dropped 5 bases and J dropped 2; count of bases not matched to a gene: 6. CDR1 is SGHTA, CDR2 FQGNSA, per germline. CDR3 residues: CASSPLAGAPYEQYF. In DNA, the CDR3 is TGTGCCAGCAGCCCTCTAGCGGGGGCGCCCTACGAGCAGTACTTC.

In regard to this clone: Other DNA sequences in this sample translate to the same CDR3. The chain is built from TRBV2 and TRBJ1-1, with D possibly matching TRBD1 (5 bases). Germline V gene lookup returns CDR1 SNHLY and CDR2 FYNNEI. This CDR3 has 13 amino acids. Trimming took 6 bases from V and 1 from J, leaving 9 bases between them. CDR3 residues: CASSLQGNTEAFF. For the CDR3, the DNA is TGTGCCAGCAGCCTCCAGGGGAACACTGAAGCTTTCTTT.

The gene calls are TRBV6-6 and TRBJ1-2; 7 bases match TRBD1. Germline-derived CDR1 and CDR2 are MNHNY and SVGAGI (reference sequence). CDR3 length equals 17 residues. The ends lost 5 bases at V and 5 bases at J; junction bases unmatched: 17. CDR3 loop: CASSPPPGRGSWYGYTF. The CDR3 coding sequence is TGTGCCAGCAGTCCTCCCCCGGGCAGGGGGTCTTGGTATGGCTACACCTTC.

V is TRBV5-1 and J is TRBJ1-6, with 11 bases that match TRBD1. CDR3 length: 14 amino acids. The V segment lost 4 bases and the J segment 8 bases; nucleotides outside the gene matches: 2. Germline lookup yields CDR1 SGHRS and CDR2 YFSETQ. CDR3 DNA: TGCGCCAGCAGCCGGACAGGGGGCCATTCACCCCTCCACTTT. Translated: CASSRTGGHSPLHF.

This chain joins TRBV5-4 and TRBJ2-3; D may be TRBD1 (5 bases). With 0 bases removed from V and 3 bases from J, the gap between germline ends came to 8 bases. This CDR3 comprises 14 residues. The V gene's germline CDR1 is SGHNT and CDR2 YYREEE (reference sequence). Here the CDR3 reads CASSLATVTDTQYF. CDR3 coding DNA: TGTGCCAGCAGCTTGGCGACAGTTACAGATACGCAGTATTTT.

The chain recombines TRBV7-3 with TRBJ1-1; D gene uncertain. Trimming took 0 bases from V and 1 from J, leaving 12 bases between them. The CDR3 has 16 residues. Looked up from germline, CDR1 is SGHTA and CDR2 is FQGTGA. CDR3 protein: CASSLTTRQWNTEAFF. In DNA, the CDR3 is TGTGCCAGCAGCTTAACGACTAGACAATGGAACACTGAAGCTTTCTTT.

This chain uses TRBV6-5 with TRBJ2-7; TRBD1 is a possible D gene (6 bases). This CDR3 contains 13 residues. Germline CDR1 and CDR2: MNHEY and SVGAGI. The V end lost 6 bases, the J end lost 3 bases, and 12 bases lay between the germline ends. This CDR3 is CASSGQPFYEQYF. CDR3 bases: TGTGCCAGCAGCGGACAGCCCTTCTACGAGCAGTACTTC.

V gene TRBV6-5 combines with J gene TRBJ1-5, with 9 bases identical to TRBD1. CDR1 and CDR2 from the germline V gene are MNHEY and SVGAGI. The CDR3 extends over 14 amino acids. V shed 9 bases, J shed 2 bases, and the junction held 5 bases outside the gene matches. The CDR3 bases are TGTGCCAGTGAAACAGGGGGCGGCAATCAGCCCCAGCATTTT. It encodes CASETGGGNQPQHF.

The rearrangement uses TRBV18 and TRBJ2-3, with a possible D match to TRBD2 (6 bases). The length of the CDR3 is 14 residues. Trimming cost V 3 bases and J 4 bases, with 11 bases left between them. Germline loops: CDR1 KGHSH, CDR2 LQKENI. The CDR3: CASSPGSNADTQYF. The CDR3 coding sequence is TGTGCCAGCTCACCCGGGAGCAACGCAGATACGCAGTATTTT.

J is TRBJ1-1 and V is TRBV19; TRBD1 agrees at 12 bases. The V segment lost 6 bases and the J segment 1 base; nucleotides outside the gene matches: 12. Germline loops: CDR1 LNHDA, CDR2 SQIVND (reference sequence). This CDR3 is built from 18 residues. CDR3 bases: TGTGCCAGTAGCCCCTTGAGGGACAGGGGGCCTTCGAACACTGAAGCTTTCTTT. It yields the protein CASSPLRDRGPSNTEAFF.

The rearrangement joins TRBV24-1 to TRBJ2-3; D is possibly TRBD2 (6 bases). Germline V lookup: CDR1 KGHDR, CDR2 SFDVKD. The length of the CDR3 is 13 residues. Trimming shortened V by 10 bases and J by 0 bases, and 10 bases separated the two germline ends. The CDR3 sequence: CATRDWSTDTQYF. The CDR3 DNA sequence: TGTGCCACTCGGGACTGGAGCACAGATACGCAGTATTTT.

The V and J genes are TRBV10-3 and TRBJ1-5; D is perhaps TRBD1 (5 bases). The CDR3 contains 18 residues. CDR1 and CDR2 from the germline V gene are ENHRY and SYGVKD. Deletions cut 0 bases from V and 2 bases from J, with 17 bases between. The CDR3 sequence: CAISESAGPPNGNQPQHF. DNA of the CDR3: TGTGCCATCAGTGAGTCAGCGGGGCCTCCAAACGGCAATCAGCCCCAGCATTTT.

V and J are TRBV24-1 and TRBJ2-3; possible D gene TRBD1, 6 bases. The ends were cut back, 2 bases at V and 3 bases at J, with 14 bases in the middle. The CDR3 length is 16 residues. The germline V gene encodes CDR1 KGHDR and CDR2 SFDVKD. CDR3 DNA: TGTGCCACCAGTGATTACAGGGTCTCCATTACAGATACGCAGTATTTT. Encoded protein: CATSDYRVSITDTQYF.

V gene TRBV5-4 combines with J gene TRBJ2-7; 8 bases align to TRBD2. The CDR3 covers 14 residues. Losses at the gene ends were 5 bases for V and 2 bases for J; bases not matched to a gene: 6. Germline loops: CDR1 SGHNT, CDR2 YYREEE (reference sequence). The CDR3 nucleotides read TGTGCCAGCAGAAAGGCGGGAGGTCCCTACGAGCAGTACTTC. This sequence encodes CASRKAGGPYEQYF.

The chain recombines TRBV4-2 with TRBJ1-6; 9 nucleotides match TRBD1. V dropped 0 bases and J dropped 6; count of bases not matched to a gene: 18. The CDR3 is 21 residues long. From germline, CDR1 is LGHNA and CDR2 YNFKEQ. For the CDR3, the DNA is TGTGCCAGCAGCCAAGATTTAGGGACAGGGATTCGATTCCCCCTTAATTCACCCCTCCACTTT. It encodes CASSQDLGTGIRFPLNSPLHF.

This sequence joins TRBV2 and TRBJ2-1, with 9 bases fitting TRBD2. The germline gives CDR1 SNHLY, CDR2 FYNNEI. There are 17 residues in the CDR3. V dropped 7 bases and J dropped 3; count of bases not matched to a gene: 13. The CDR3 DNA sequence: TGTGCCAGCAATCTCTCCCCCCGCGGGGGGGTCTACAATGAGCAGTTCTTC. Protein sequence: CASNLSPRGGVYNEQFF.

The chain has TRBV30 and TRBJ1-2; 7 bases line up with TRBD1. CDR3 length equals 14 residues. CDR1 is GTSNPN and CDR2 is SVGIG in the germline V gene (reference sequence). Trimming cost V 4 bases and J 3 bases; bases outside gene matches: 8. Here the CDR3 DNA reads TGTGCCTGGACCCCGGGACAGTCTTACTATGGCTACACCTTC. Amino acid sequence: CAWTPGQSYYGYTF.

The V gene is TRBV20-1, the J gene TRBJ2-7; D unresolved. There are 11 residues in the CDR3. Deletions cut 5 bases from V and 4 bases from J, with 9 bases between. Germline V gene sequence: CDR1 DFQATT, CDR2 SNEGSKA (reference sequence). The CDR3 DNA reads TGCAGTGCTTATCCACTTTACGAGCAGTACTTC. It specifies CSAYPLYEQYF.

This chain's CDR3 is CASSQGWREVDEQYF. The CDR3 nucleotides are TGTGCCAGCAGCCAAGGCTGGAGGGAGGTCGACGAGCAGTACTTC. The chain joins TRBV3-1 (or the pseudogene TRBV3-2) to TRBJ2-7; D is possibly TRBD2 (6 bases). Germline assignment: CDR1 LGHDT and CDR2 YNNKEL (reference sequence). The CDR3 totals 15 residues. The V end lost 1 base, the J end lost 5 bases, and 15 bases lay between the germline ends.

This chain connects TRBV18 to TRBJ2-2, with 8 bases identical to TRBD1. This CDR3 comprises 15 residues. Trimming removed 6 bases from V and 6 bases from J; junction bases left unmatched: 9. Germline V gene lookup returns CDR1 KGHSH and CDR2 LQKENI. The CDR3 sequence: CASSSGQGFAGELFF. The DNA of the CDR3 is TGTGCCAGCTCGTCCGGACAGGGATTTGCCGGGGAGCTGTTTTTT.